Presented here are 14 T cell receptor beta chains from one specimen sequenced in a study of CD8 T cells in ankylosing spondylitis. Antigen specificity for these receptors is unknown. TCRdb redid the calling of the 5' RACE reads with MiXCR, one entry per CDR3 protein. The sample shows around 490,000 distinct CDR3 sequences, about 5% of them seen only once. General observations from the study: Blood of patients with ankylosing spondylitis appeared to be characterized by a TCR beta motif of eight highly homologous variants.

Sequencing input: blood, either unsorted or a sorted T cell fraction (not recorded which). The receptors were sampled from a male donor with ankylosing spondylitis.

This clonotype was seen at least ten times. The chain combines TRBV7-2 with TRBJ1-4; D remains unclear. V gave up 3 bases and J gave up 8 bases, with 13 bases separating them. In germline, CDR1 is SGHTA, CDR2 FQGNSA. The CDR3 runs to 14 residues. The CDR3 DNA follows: TGTGCCAGCAGCTTGTGGGCCCCTGGGGAAAAACTGTTTTTT. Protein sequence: CASSLWAPGEKLFF.

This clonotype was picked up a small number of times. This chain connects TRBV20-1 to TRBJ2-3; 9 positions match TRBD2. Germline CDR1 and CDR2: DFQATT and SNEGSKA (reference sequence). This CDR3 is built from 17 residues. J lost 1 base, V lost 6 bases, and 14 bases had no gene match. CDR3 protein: CSASIAGVGDRTDTQYF. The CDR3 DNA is TGCAGTGCGTCTATAGCGGGAGTAGGGGATCGCACAGATACGCAGTATTTT.

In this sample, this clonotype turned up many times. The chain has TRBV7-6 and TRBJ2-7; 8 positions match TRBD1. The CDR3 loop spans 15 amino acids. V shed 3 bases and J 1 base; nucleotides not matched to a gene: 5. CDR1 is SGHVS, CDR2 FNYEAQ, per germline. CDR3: CASSLWTGLSYEQYF. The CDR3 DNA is TGTGCCAGCAGCTTGTGGACAGGGCTTTCCTACGAGCAGTACTTC.

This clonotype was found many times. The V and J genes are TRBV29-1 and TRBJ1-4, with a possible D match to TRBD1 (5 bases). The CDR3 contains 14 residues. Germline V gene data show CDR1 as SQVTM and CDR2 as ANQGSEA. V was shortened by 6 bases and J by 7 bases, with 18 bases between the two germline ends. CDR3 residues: CSVADGAGAEKLFF. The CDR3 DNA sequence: TGCAGCGTGGCTGACGGGGCAGGTGCTGAAAAACTGTTTTTT. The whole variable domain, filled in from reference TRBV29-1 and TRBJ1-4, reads SAVISQKPSRDICQRGTSLTIQCQVDSQVTMMFWYRQQPGQSLTLIATANQGSEATYESGFVIDKFPISRPNLTFSTLTVSNMSPEDSSIYLCSVADGAGAEKLFFGSGTQLSVL.

The chain's CDR3 is CASSLGGGGEKLFF. The CDR3 DNA reads TGTGCCAGCAGCTTAGGAGGGGGAGGCGAAAAACTGTTTTTT. The chain is built from TRBV7-9 and TRBJ1-4; D possibly corresponds to TRBD1 (6 bases). Per germline, CDR1 SEHNR and CDR2 FQNEAQ (reference sequence). V lost 1 base to trimming and J lost 8 bases, with 11 bases between them. The CDR3 runs 14 residues.

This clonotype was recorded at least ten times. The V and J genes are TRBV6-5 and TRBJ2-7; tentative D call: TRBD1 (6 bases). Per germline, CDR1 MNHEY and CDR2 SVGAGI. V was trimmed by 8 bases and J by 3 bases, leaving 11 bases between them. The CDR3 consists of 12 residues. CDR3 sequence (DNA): TGTGCCAGCCGGGACACCCTCTACGAGCAGTACTTC. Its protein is CASRDTLYEQYF.

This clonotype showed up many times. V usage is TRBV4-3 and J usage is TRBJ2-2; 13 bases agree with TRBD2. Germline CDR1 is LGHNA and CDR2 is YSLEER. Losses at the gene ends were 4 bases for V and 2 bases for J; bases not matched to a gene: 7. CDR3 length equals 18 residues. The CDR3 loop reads CASSRGLAGAVNTGELFF. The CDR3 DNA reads TGCGCCAGCAGCCGCGGACTAGCGGGAGCGGTTAACACCGGGGAGCTGTTTTTT.

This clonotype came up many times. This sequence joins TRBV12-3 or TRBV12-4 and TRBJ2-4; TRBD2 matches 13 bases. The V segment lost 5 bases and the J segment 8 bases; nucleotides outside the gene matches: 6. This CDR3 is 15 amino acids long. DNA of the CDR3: TGTGCCAGCAGTCCTGGGACTAGCGGGACTCACATTCAGTACTTC. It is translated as CASSPGTSGTHIQYF.

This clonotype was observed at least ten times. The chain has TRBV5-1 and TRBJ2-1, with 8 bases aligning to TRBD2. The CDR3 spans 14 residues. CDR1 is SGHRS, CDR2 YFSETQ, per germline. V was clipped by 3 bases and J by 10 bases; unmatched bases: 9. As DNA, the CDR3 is TGCGCCAGCAGCTACGGACTAGCCGATGCGGAGCAGTTCTTC. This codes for CASSYGLADAEQFF.

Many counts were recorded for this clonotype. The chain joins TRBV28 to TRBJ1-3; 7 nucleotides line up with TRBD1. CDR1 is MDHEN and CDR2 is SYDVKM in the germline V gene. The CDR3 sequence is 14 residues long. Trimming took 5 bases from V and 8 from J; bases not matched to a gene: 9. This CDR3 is CASSVGGFTDTIYF. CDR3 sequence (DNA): TGTGCCAGCAGTGTAGGGGGCTTTACAGACACCATATATTTT. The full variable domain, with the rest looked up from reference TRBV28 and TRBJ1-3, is DVKVTQSSRYLVKRTGEKVFLECVQDMDHENMFWYRQDPGLGLRLIYFSYDVKMKEKGDIPEGYSVSREKKERFSLILESASTNQTSMYLCASSVGGFTDTIYFGEGSWLTVV.

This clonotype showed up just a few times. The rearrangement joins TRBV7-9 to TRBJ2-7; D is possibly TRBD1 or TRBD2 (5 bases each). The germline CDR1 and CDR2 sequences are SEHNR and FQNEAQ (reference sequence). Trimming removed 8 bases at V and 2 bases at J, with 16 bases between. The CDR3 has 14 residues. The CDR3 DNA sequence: TGTGCCAGCCAGGGACGGATGGGACCCTACGAGCAGTACTTC. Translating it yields CASQGRMGPYEQYF.

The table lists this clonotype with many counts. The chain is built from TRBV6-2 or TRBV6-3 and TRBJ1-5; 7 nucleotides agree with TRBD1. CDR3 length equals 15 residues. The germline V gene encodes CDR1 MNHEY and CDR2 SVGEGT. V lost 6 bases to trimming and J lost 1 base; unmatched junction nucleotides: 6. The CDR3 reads CASRNRGASNQPQHF. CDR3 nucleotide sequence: TGTGCCAGCAGAAACAGGGGTGCGAGCAATCAGCCCCAGCATTTT.

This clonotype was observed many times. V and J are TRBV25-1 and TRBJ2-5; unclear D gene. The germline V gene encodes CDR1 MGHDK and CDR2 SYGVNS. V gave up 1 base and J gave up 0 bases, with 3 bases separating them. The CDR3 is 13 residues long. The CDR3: CASSEWYQETQYF. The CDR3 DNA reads TGTGCCAGCAGTGAATGGTACCAAGAGACCCAGTACTTC.

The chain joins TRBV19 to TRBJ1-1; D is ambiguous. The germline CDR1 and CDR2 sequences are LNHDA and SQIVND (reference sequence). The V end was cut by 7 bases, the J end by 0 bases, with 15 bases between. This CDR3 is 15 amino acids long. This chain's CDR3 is CASTPGRALNTEAFF. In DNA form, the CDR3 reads TGTGCCAGTACCCCCGGGAGGGCCTTGAACACTGAAGCTTTCTTT.